What follows are 9 T cell receptor beta chains derived from one specimen sequenced in a study of T cell responses to AZD1222 COVID-19 vaccine. Only in-frame clones appear in the TCRdb table, and some are missing; sequencing was by immunoSEQ multiplex PCR. The data contain tens of thousands of clones, around four fifths of them singletons. Source: peripheral blood, taken 28 days after the second AZD1222 dose. The receptors here all came from an adult who received the AZD1222 COVID-19 vaccine.

This clone was observed a handful of times. The chain has TRBV2 and TRBJ2-7; D perhaps matches TRBD1 (5 bases). The CDR3 is 13 amino acids. CDR1 and CDR2 from the germline V gene are SNHLY and FYNNEI. Trimming shortened V by 7 bases and J by 0 bases, and 10 bases separated the two germline ends. CDR3 residues: CASIRQSSYEQYF. For the CDR3, the DNA is TGTGCCAGCATTAGACAGAGCTCCTACGAGCAGTACTTC.

The chain recombines TRBV15 with TRBJ2-5, with D possibly being TRBD1 or TRBD2 (5 bases each). The V end lost 3 bases, the J end lost 1 base, and 18 bases lay between the germline ends. This CDR3 has 17 amino acids. Germline CDR1 reads LNHNV; CDR2 reads YYDKDF (reference sequence). CDR3 region: CATSRDAGGETQETQYF. For the CDR3, the DNA is TGTGCCACCAGCAGGGACGCTGGGGGAGAAACCCAAGAGACCCAGTACTTC.

CDR3 region: CASTRGGNYGYTF. DNA of the CDR3: TGTGCCAGCACCCGCGGGGGAAACTATGGCTACACCTTC. The chain combines TRBV6-5 with TRBJ1-2, with D possibly TRBD1 on 5 matching bases. Per the germline V gene, CDR1 is MNHEY and CDR2 is SVGAGI. Trimming took 7 bases from V and 2 from J, leaving 11 bases between them. The CDR3 consists of 13 residues.

The chain uses TRBV6-6 and TRBJ1-1, with 7 nucleotides matching TRBD1. The CDR3 runs to 15 residues. V dropped 0 bases and J dropped 3; count of bases not matched to a gene: 4. Germline V gene sequence: CDR1 MNHNY, CDR2 SVGAGI (reference sequence). This CDR3 reads CASSYSQGGYTEAFF. CDR3 in DNA: TGTGCCAGCAGTTACTCACAAGGGGGCTACACTGAAGCTTTCTTT.

The chain recombines TRBV2 with TRBJ2-5, with D possibly being TRBD1 (6 bases). The CDR3 is 15 residues long. Germline V gene data show CDR1 as SNHLY and CDR2 as FYNNEI. Between the trimmed V and J ends, which lost 8 bases and 5 bases, there was a span of 21 bases. The CDR3 coding sequence is TGTGCCAGCCTAATAGGGCCAGGGGCAAGTGAGACCCAGTACTTC. Protein: CASLIGPGASETQYF. Supplemented by reference TRBV2 and TRBJ2-5, the full variable domain reads EPEVTQTPSHQVTQMGQEVILRCVPISNHLYFYWYRQILGQKVEFLVSFYNNEISEKSEIFDDQFSVERPDGSNFTLKIRSTKLEDSAMYFCASLIGPGASETQYFGPGTRLLVL.

A single count supports this clone. The chain is built from TRBV5-1 and TRBJ1-1; D unclear. Germline V lookup: CDR1 SGHRS, CDR2 YFSETQ. Between the trimmed V and J ends, which lost 5 bases and 3 bases, there was a span of 8 bases. This CDR3 region has 12 residues. The DNA for the CDR3 is TGCGCCAGCAGTCAAGGTTACACTGAAGCTTTCTTT. This encodes CASSQGYTEAFF.

This clone was found once. The chain carries TRBV7-9 and TRBJ2-7; 14 positions match TRBD2. CDR3 size: 15 residues. V was pared by 5 bases and J by 0 bases, with 0 bases of the junction left unmatched. Germline-derived CDR1 and CDR2 are SEHNR and FQNEAQ (reference sequence). The CDR3 coding sequence is TGTGCCAGCAGCGGGACTAGCGGGAGCTCCTACGAGCAGTACTTC. Protein sequence: CASSGTSGSSYEQYF.

The rearrangement joins TRBV7-6 to TRBJ1-5, with TRBD1 matching over 9 bases. Germline values: CDR1 SGHVS, CDR2 FNYEAQ. The CDR3 is made up of 14 amino acids. Unmatched junction bases numbered 4, after V lost 5 bases and J lost 5 bases. The CDR3 DNA reads as TGTGCCAGCAGCGCGGGACAGGGAGATCAGCCCCAGCATTTT. Amino acid sequence: CASSAGQGDQPQHF.

The rearrangement uses TRBV7-9 and TRBJ2-2; D is uncertain. CDR1 is SEHNR, CDR2 FQNEAQ, per germline (reference sequence). Trimming took off 2 bases at V and 5 bases at J, with 6 bases between the two ends. This CDR3 comprises 13 residues. CDR3 in DNA: TGTGCCAGCAGCTTAACGGTTACCGGGGAGCTGTTTTTT. Translated, it gives CASSLTVTGELFF.